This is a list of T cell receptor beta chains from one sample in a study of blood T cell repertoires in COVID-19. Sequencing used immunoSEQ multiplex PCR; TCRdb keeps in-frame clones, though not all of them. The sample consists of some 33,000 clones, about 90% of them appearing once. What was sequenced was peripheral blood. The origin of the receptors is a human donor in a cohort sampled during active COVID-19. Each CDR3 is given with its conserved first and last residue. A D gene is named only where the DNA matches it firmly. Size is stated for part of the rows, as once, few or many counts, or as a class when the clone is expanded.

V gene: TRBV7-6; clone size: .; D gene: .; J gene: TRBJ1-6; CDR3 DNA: TGTGCCAGCAGCTTGCCCGGTTCACCCCTCCACTTT; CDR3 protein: CASSLPGSPLHF
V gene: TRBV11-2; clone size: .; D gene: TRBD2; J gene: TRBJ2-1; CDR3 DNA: TGTGCCAGCAGCTTTACCACTAGCGTCTCCTACAATGAGCAGTTCTTC; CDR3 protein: CASSFTTSVSYNEQFF
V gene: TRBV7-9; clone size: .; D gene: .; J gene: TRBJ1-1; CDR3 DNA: TGTGCCAGCAGCCAAGACATAATAGCTTTCTTT; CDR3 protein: CASSQDIIAFF
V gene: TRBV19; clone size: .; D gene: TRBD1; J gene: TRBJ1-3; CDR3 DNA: TGTGCCAGTAGTACCCCGGGACAGGGGGCAGGAAACACCATATATTTT; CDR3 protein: CASSTPGQGAGNTIYF
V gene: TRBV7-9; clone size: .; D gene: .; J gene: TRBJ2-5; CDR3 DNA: TGTGCCAGCAGCTCAATAGCAGAGGAGACCCAGTACTTC; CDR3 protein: CASSSIAEETQYF
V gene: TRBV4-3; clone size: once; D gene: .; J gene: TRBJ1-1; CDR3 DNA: TGCGCCAGCTCCACTACCGGGACTTGGACTGAAGCTTTCTTT; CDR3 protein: CASSTTGTWTEAFF
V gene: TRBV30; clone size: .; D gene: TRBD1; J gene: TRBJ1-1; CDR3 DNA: TGTGCCTGGGAGGTTACAGGGGCCTACACTGAAGCTTTCTTT; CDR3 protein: CAWEVTGAYTEAFF
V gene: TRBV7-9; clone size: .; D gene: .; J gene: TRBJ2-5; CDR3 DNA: TGTGCCAGCAGCTTCCGGGAGACCCAGTACTTC; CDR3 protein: CASSFRETQYF
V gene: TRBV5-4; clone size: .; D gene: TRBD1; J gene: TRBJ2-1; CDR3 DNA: TGTGCCAGCAGCTTATACCAGGGACAGGCTCGGTTCAATGAGCAGTTCTTC; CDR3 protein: CASSLYQGQARFNEQFF
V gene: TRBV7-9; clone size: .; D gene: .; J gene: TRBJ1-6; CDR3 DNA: TGTGCCAGCAGCTTAGCGCGGGGCCTGTCCCCCCTCCACTTT; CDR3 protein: CASSLARGLSPLHF
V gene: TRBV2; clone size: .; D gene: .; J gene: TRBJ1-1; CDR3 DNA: TGTGCCAGCAGAAGCCAGAACACTGAAGCTTTCTTT; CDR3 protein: CASRSQNTEAFF
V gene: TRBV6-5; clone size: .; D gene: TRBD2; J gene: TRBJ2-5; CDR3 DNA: TGTGCCAGCAGTTACGTTTCGGGGGGTGGGGAGACCCAGTACTTC; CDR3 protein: CASSYVSGGGETQYF
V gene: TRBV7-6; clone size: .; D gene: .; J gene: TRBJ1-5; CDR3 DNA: TGTGCCAGCAACACGGCGAGGTCAGGGGAAAGCAATCAGCCCCAGCATTTT; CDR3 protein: CASNTARSGESNQPQHF
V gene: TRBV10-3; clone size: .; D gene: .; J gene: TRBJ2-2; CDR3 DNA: TGTGCCATCAGCAGGGTCACCGGGGAGCTGTTTTTT; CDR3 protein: CAISRVTGELFF
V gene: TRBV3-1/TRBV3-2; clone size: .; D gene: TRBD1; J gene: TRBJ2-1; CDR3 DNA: TGTGCCAGCACCCGAGGGGGCTTGGGTGAGCAGTTCTTC; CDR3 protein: CASTRGGLGEQFF
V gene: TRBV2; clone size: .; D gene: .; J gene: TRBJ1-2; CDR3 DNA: TGTGCCAGCACCGCCTTCAGACAGCACGGTGGCTACACCTTC; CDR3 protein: CASTAFRQHGGYTF
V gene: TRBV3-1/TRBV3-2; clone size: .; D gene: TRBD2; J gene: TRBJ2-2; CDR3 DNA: TGTGCCAGCAGCCCGGTCGGGGGGGCGGGTACCGGGGAGCTGTTTTTT; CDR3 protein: CASSPVGGAGTGELFF
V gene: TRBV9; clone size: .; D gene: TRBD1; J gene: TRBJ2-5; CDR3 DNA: TGTGCCAGCAGCGTAGAGCCCTTCCCGACAGGGGGGATGGGGACCCAGTACTTC; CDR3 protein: CASSVEPFPTGGMGTQYF
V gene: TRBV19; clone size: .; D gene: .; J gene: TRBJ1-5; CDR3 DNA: TGTGCCAGTAGTGTCCAGGGAAGCAATCAGCCCCAGCATTTT; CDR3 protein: CASSVQGSNQPQHF
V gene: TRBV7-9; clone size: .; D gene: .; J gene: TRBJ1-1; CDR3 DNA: TGTGCCAGCAGCTTCGGGGAGAACACTGAAGCTTTCTTT; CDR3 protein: CASSFGENTEAFF
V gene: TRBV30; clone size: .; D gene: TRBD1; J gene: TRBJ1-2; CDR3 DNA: TGTGCCTGGTGGGACAGGGGCCAGGGTCATGGCTACACCTTC; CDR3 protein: CAWWDRGQGHGYTF
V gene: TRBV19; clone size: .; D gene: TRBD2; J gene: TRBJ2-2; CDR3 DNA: TGTGCCACGGGACTAGCGGGAGTTGACACCGGGGAGCTGTTTTTT; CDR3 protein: CATGLAGVDTGELFF
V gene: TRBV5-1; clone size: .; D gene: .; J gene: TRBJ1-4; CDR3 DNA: TGCGCCAGCAGCTTGTCGAACCCTGGGGGAGGGACTAATGAAAAACTGTTTTTT; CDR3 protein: CASSLSNPGGGTNEKLFF
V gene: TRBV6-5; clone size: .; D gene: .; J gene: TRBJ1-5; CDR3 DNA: TGTGCCAGCGACTATTCTGAGAGCAATCAGCCCCAGCATTTT; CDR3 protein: CASDYSESNQPQHF
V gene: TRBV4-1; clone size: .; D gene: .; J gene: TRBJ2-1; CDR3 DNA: TGCGCCAGCAGCGGTACATCCTACAATGAGCAGTTCTTC; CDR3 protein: CASSGTSYNEQFF
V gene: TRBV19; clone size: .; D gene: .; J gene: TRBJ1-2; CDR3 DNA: TGTGCCAGTAGTCTTACTTTCGGTGGGGCCTATGGCTACACCTTC; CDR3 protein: CASSLTFGGAYGYTF
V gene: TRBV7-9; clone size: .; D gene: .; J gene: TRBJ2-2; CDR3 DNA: TGTGCCAGCAGCTCAGGAACCACCGGGGAGCTGTTTTTT; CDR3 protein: CASSSGTTGELFF
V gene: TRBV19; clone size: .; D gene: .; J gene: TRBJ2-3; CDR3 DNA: TGTGCCAGTAGGGGGCGGAACACAGATACGCAGTATTTT; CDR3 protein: CASRGRNTDTQYF
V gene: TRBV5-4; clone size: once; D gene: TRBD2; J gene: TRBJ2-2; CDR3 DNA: TGTGCCAGCAGCCGCGCGACTAGCGGGTATACCGGGGAGCTGTTTTTT; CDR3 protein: CASSRATSGYTGELFF
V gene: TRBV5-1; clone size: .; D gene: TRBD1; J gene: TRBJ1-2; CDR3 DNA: TGCGCCAGCAGCCCGGGACAGGGCATGGGCTACACCTTC; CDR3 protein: CASSPGQGMGYTF
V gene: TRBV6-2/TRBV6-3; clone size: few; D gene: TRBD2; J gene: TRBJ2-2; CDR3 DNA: TGTGCCAGCAGTTTACGGGAGGCCGGGGAGCTGTTTTTT; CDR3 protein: CASSLREAGELFF
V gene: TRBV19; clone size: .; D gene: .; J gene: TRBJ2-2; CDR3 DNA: TGTGCCACCCAGACAGGGGAGGGGATCGGGGAGCTGTTTTTT; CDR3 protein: CATQTGEGIGELFF
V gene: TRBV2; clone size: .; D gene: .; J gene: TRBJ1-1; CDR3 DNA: TGTGCCAGCAGCAACCAATGGGGCCAGGGAACTGAAGCTTTCTTT; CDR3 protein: CASSNQWGQGTEAFF
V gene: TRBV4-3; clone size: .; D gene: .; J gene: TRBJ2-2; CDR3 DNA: TGCGCCAGCAGCCGAGGAGAAGGATTAGGGGAGCTGTTTTTT; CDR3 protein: CASSRGEGLGELFF
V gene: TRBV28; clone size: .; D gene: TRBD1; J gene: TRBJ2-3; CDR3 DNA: TGTGCCAGCGCCCAAACAGGGGGCGGCACAGATACGCAGTATTTT; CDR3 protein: CASAQTGGGTDTQYF
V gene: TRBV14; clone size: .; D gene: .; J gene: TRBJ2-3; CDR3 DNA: TGTGCCAGCAGCCGAGGGGGTTTTAGCACAGATACGCAGTATTTT; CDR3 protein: CASSRGGFSTDTQYF
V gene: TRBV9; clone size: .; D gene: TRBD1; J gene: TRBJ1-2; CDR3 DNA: TGTGCCAGCAGCGCTGGACAGGGGCCCATCTATGGCTACACCTTC; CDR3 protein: CASSAGQGPIYGYTF
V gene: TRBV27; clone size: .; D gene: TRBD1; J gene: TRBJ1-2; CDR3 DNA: TGTGCCAGCAGTCCCAGCGGACAGGGTTTGCATGGCTACACCTTC; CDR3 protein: CASSPSGQGLHGYTF
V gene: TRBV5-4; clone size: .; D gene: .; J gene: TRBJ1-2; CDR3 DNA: TGTGCCAGCAGCCCAGGACAGCCGAACTATGGCTACACCTTC; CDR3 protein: CASSPGQPNYGYTF
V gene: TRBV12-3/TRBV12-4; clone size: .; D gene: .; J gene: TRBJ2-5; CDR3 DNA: TGTGCCAGCAGCCAGACTCAGCGGGAGACCCAGTACTTC; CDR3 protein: CASSQTQRETQYF
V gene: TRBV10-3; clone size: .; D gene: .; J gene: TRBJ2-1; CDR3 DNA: TGTGCCATCAGTGATGACAGAAAAGTCCACAATGAGCAGTTCTTC; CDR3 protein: CAISDDRKVHNEQFF
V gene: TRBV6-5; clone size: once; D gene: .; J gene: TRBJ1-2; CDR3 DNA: TGTGCCAGCAGTTCGTCTGGCGGCTACACCTTC; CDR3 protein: CASSSSGGYTF
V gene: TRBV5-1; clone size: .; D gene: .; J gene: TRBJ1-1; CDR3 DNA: TGCGCCAGCAGCTTCTACAGGGCGGGTCCGAACACTGAAGCTTTCTTT; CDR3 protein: CASSFYRAGPNTEAFF
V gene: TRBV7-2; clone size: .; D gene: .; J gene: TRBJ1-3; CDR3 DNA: TGTGCCAGCAGCTTTTTTGGCGGCTCTGGAAACACCATATATTTT; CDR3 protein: CASSFFGGSGNTIYF
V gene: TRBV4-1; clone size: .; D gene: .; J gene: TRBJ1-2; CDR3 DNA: TGCGCCAGCAGCCCACAACAGGGAGTAAGCTATGGCTACACCTTC; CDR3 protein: CASSPQQGVSYGYTF
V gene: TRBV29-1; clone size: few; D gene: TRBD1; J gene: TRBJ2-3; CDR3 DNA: TGCAGCGTGGACAGGGGCACAGATACGCAGTATTTT; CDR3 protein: CSVDRGTDTQYF
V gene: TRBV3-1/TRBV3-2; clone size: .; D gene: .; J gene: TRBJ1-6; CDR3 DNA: TGTGCCAGCAGCCAAGATATTGGGGCCCCCAATTCACCCCTCCACTTT; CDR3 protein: CASSQDIGAPNSPLHF
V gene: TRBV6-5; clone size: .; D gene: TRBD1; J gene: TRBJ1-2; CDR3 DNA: TGTGCCAGCAGCGACCGGGACAGTCGTATTTATGGCTACACCTTC; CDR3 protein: CASSDRDSRIYGYTF